The following is a T cell receptor beta chain sequence with its context. Antigen specificity is unknown. TCRdb reprocessed the 5' RACE reads; each CDR3 protein has one entry and no DNA is given. In total, the table holds 350,000 to 400,000 distinct CDR3 sequences. The source of the sample is a study of T cells expressing NK-cell markers. Study information: Sorted CD3+CD56-NKG2C+, CD3+CD56+NKG2C- and CD3+CD56+NKG2C+ T cells were the source of the TCR beta repertoires. The eight sequenced donors comprised seven who were HCMV-seropositive and one who was seronegative.

The CDR3 runs 15 residues. The germline gives CDR1 SGHAT, CDR2 FQNNGV. Whole-study results and caveats: Clones of NKG2C+ T cells that had expanded were of unclear HCMV specificity.

The TCR comes from a woman aged 45 to 65 in good health. The rearrangement joins TRBV11-2 to TRBJ2-2; there is no DNA to check the TCRdb D call of TRBD1. The sample was blood T cells: a sorted CD56 or NKG2C T cell subset, CD4+ or CD8+ T cells, or bulk PBMC T cells (not recorded which). The CDR3 here is CASSLGQGAVGELFF.